This TCR beta chain was profiled in a study of blood T cell repertoires in COVID-19. Study processing details: By means of reference gene primer amplification, nucleated cell counts were estimated. Here immunoSEQ multiplex PCR was the method, and the copy in TCRdb shows in-frame clones only, minus some. For V, J and clone size, that table is used; D and trimming come from the DNA. The sample lists about 380,000 clones; 85% were seen once. J lost 1 base, V lost 6 bases, and 4 bases had no gene match. CDR1 is SGHDT, CDR2 YYEEEE, per germline. The CDR3 length is 13 residues. The J gene is TRBJ2-7, the V gene TRBV5-6, with TRBD1 matching over 7 bases. This receptor was obtained from a woman aged 18 to 35 with acute or convalescent COVID-19. The specimen sequenced was peripheral blood. The CDR3, as DNA: TGTGCCAGCACTGGGACAGATTCCTACGAGCAGTACTTC. It is translated as CASTGTDSYEQYF.